These 5 T cell receptor beta chains came from one sample sequenced in a study of blood T cells in healthy people across ages. Then a second PCR, running about 6 to 12 cycles, was carried out with a sample-barcoded 5' primer and a J-beta primer mix. Using its own MiXCR run on the 5' RACE reads, TCRdb lists one record per CDR3 protein. The sample shows around 1.7 million distinct CDR3 sequences, roughly 27% of them seen only once. Source material: blood. The origin of the receptors is a young woman in good health.

This clonotype was counted between two and nine times. The junction departs from germline at one end; a sequencing error may be responsible. V gene TRBV19 combines with J gene TRBJ2-7, with 7 bases fitting TRBD1. Germline CDR1 reads LNHDA; CDR2 reads SQIVND (reference sequence). The CDR3 loop spans 16 amino acids. Here the CDR3 reads CVSSIHRDRPSYEQYF. CDR3 DNA: TGTGTCAGTAGTATTCACCGGGACAGACCTTCCTACGAGCAGTACTTC.

J is TRBJ2-7 and V is TRBV6-6; 8 nucleotides align to TRBD2. The CDR3 runs 15 residues. V shed 5 bases and J 1 base; nucleotides not matched to a gene: 7. Per the germline V gene, CDR1 is MNHNY and CDR2 is SVGAGI (reference sequence). In nucleotides, the CDR3 is TGTGCCAGCAGTGACGAAGTAGCGGGGTCCTACGAGCAGTACTTC. This sequence encodes CASSDEVAGSYEQYF.

The chain couples TRBV29-1 to TRBJ2-7; D gene unclear. Germline-derived CDR1 and CDR2 are SQVTM and ANQGSEA. The CDR3 sequence is 12 residues long. Trimming took 4 bases from V and 1 from J, leaving 8 bases between them. The CDR3 DNA reads TGCAGCGTTGTATTAGGGTCCTACGAGCAGTACTTC. Encoded protein: CSVVLGSYEQYF.

This clonotype was seen more than once but under ten times. This rearrangement joins TRBV5-1 to TRBJ2-4; D is unresolved. V was trimmed by 3 bases and J by 8 bases, leaving 15 bases between them. The germline gives CDR1 SGHRS, CDR2 YFSETQ. The CDR3 has 14 amino acids. The CDR3 nucleotides are TGCGCCAGCAGCTCAGGTAGGGCGCTGGACATTCAGTACTTC. Translated, it gives CASSSGRALDIQYF.

To note about this clonotype: A junction boundary mismatches the germline segment, possibly from a read error. The chain joins TRBV6-5 to TRBJ2-7; tentative D call: TRBD1 (6 bases). Per the germline V gene, CDR1 is MNHEY and CDR2 is SVGAGI. This CDR3 is 14 amino acids long. Here the CDR3 DNA reads TGTGCCAGCAGGTACTCGACAGGAACGTACGAGCAGTACTTC. Its protein product is CASRYSTGTYEQYF.